One and the same sample provided the 21 T cell receptor beta chains below, sequenced in a study of beta chain features in type 1 diabetes (dated by TCRdb to 2016 to 2019). Study-wide findings and limitations: A moderate but significant shortening of TCRB CDR3 length was observed in type 1 diabetes patients in all four CD4+ subsets.

Library prep was done by the immunoSEQ multiplex PCR assay. The entire isolated RNA was reverse transcribed using the High Capacity cDNA Reverse Transcription Kit, and thus expressed TCRB transcripts were sequenced. TCRdb carries this immuneACCESS record with in-frame sequences only. Its versions omit some clonotypes, under half of them owing to an unresolved V gene in the studies checked, with the rest unexplained. This sample comprises about 150,000 clones, approximately 8.8% of them detected only once. The ten biggest clones cover under 0.75% of the sample. Their specific antigens are unknown. Sequenced material: central memory CD4+ T cells from blood. The receptors were gathered from a woman in her 30s with type 1 diabetes.

This clone was observed a few times. The V gene is TRBV5-6, the J gene TRBJ2-1; 8 nucleotides agree with TRBD1. The V and J ends lost 4 bases and 2 bases, in that order; junction bases with no gene match: 5. The CDR3 contains 15 residues. CDR1 is SGHDT, CDR2 YYEEEE, per germline. Here the CDR3 reads CASSRTGSPYNEQFF. The DNA for the CDR3 is TGTGCCAGCAGCAGGACAGGGAGCCCCTACAATGAGCAGTTCTTC. Full variable domain (outside the CDR3, taken from reference TRBV5-6 and TRBJ2-1): DAGVTQSPTHLIKTRGQQVTLRCSPKSGHDTVSWYQQALGQGPQFIFQYYEEEERQRGNFPDRFSGHQFPNYSSELNVNALLLGDSALYLCASSRTGSPYNEQFFGPGTRLTVL.

The J gene is TRBJ1-4, the V gene TRBV29-1; TRBD1 matches at 9 bases. The germline V gene has CDR1 SQVTM and CDR2 ANQGSEA. After removal of 5 bases from V and 4 bases from J, the junction contained 5 bases not matched to a gene. CDR3 length equals 14 residues. The CDR3 reads CSVTGGAGNEKLFF. The CDR3 DNA reads TGCAGCGTTACAGGGGGCGCGGGTAATGAAAAACTGTTTTTT.

The chain employs TRBV15 and TRBJ1-2; D is undetermined. The germline gives CDR1 LNHNV, CDR2 YYDKDF (reference sequence). The CDR3 has 14 amino acids. The V gene lost 0 bases and the J gene lost 4 bases, with 9 bases spanning the gap. The CDR3 here is CATSRDRNSYGYTF. DNA of the CDR3: TGTGCCACCAGCAGAGATCGAAACAGCTATGGCTACACCTTC.

This clone has a handful of counts. The rearrangement links TRBV19 to TRBJ2-2; 8 bases fit TRBD1. Germline CDR1 reads LNHDA; CDR2 reads SQIVND (reference sequence). CDR3 length: 14 amino acids. Trimming removed 6 bases from V and 1 base from J; junction bases left unmatched: 1. The CDR3 nucleotides read TGTGCCAGTAGCGGGACAGGGAACACCGGGGAGCTGTTTTTT. Translating gives CASSGTGNTGELFF. The variable domain in full, completed from reference TRBV19 and TRBJ2-2, reads DGGITQSPKYLFRKEGQNVTLSCEQNLNHDAMYWYRQDPGQGLRLIYYSQIVNDFQKGDIAEGYSVSREKKESFPLTVTSAQKNPTAFYLCASSGTGNTGELFFGEGSRLTVL.

This clone was seen a handful of times. The chain couples TRBV11-2 to TRBJ2-5, with D perhaps matching TRBD2 (5 bases). CDR1 is SGHAT and CDR2 is FQNNGV in the germline V gene. V was cut by 5 bases and J by 9 bases, with 19 bases left in between. This CDR3 contains 14 residues. The CDR3 DNA sequence: TGTGCCAGCAGCCCATCCGCAGGTTACGGGGCCCAGTACTTC. Its translation: CASSPSAGYGAQYF.

The chain joins TRBV18 to TRBJ1-5; D unresolved. The CDR3 loop spans 14 amino acids. Between the trimmed V and J ends, which lost 2 bases and 1 base, there was a span of 6 bases. CDR1 is KGHSH and CDR2 is LQKENI in the germline V gene. Written as DNA, the CDR3 is TGTGCCAGCTCACCAGACAAAAGCAATCAGCCCCAGCATTTT. Amino acid sequence: CASSPDKSNQPQHF.

V is TRBV19 and J is TRBJ1-2; the match to TRBD1 covers 8 bases. The germline V gene encodes CDR1 LNHDA and CDR2 SQIVND (reference sequence). This CDR3 is 16 amino acids long. After removal of 2 bases from V and 4 bases from J, the junction contained 9 bases not matched to a gene. CDR3 sequence: CASSITSRGRIYGYTF. In DNA form, the CDR3 reads TGTGCCAGTAGTATAACTTCCAGGGGGCGTATCTATGGCTACACCTTC.

This clone showed up just a few times. J is TRBJ2-1 and V is TRBV12-5; TRBD2 aligns across 16 bases. Germline CDR1 and CDR2: LGHNT and FRNRAP. CDR3 size: 20 residues. The junction had 12 bases not matched to a gene; V was cut back by 6 bases and J by 1 base. The CDR3 is CASGSRPGLAGGISYNEQFF. CDR3 DNA: TGTGCTAGTGGGTCGAGACCGGGACTAGCGGGAGGGATATCCTACAATGAGCAGTTCTTC.

This clone was found a few times. V is TRBV7-9 and J is TRBJ1-5; TRBD1 agrees at 10 bases. The CDR3 runs to 15 residues. V lost 5 bases and J lost 2; bases outside the gene matches: 3. The germline V gene encodes CDR1 SEHNR and CDR2 FQNEAQ (reference sequence). The CDR3 loop is CASSAGTGGNQPQHF. In DNA, the CDR3 is TGTGCCAGCAGCGCCGGGACAGGGGGCAATCAGCCCCAGCATTTT.

This clone came up a few times. The chain combines TRBV9 with TRBJ2-1; possible D gene TRBD1, 6 bases. Germline CDR1 is SGDLS and CDR2 is YYNGEE. This CDR3 spans 17 amino acids. V was clipped by 3 bases and J by 2 bases, with 18 bases between them. The chain's CDR3 is CASSARGLGATYNEQFF. In DNA form, the CDR3 reads TGTGCCAGCAGCGCGAGGGGGTTAGGGGCGACCTACAATGAGCAGTTCTTC.

The V gene is TRBV29-1, the J gene TRBJ2-5; the match to TRBD2 covers 7 bases. Germline V gives CDR1 SQVTM, CDR2 ANQGSEA. J was trimmed by 5 bases and V by 4 bases; bases with no gene match: 10. The CDR3 has 14 residues. This chain's CDR3 is CSVVRAIGGETQYF. The DNA for the CDR3 is TGCAGCGTTGTGAGAGCGATCGGGGGGGAGACCCAGTACTTC.

This clone was picked up a small number of times. The chain combines TRBV10-2 with TRBJ1-2, with D tentatively TRBD1 (6 bases). V gave up 4 bases and J gave up 0 bases, with 9 bases separating them. CDR1 WSHSY and CDR2 SAAADI come from the germline V gene. The CDR3 contains 14 residues. This CDR3 is CASSADSANYGYTF. The CDR3 bases are TGCGCCAGCAGTGCGGACAGTGCTAACTATGGCTACACCTTC.

The J gene is TRBJ1-5, the V gene TRBV30; 10 bases align to TRBD1. Germline values: CDR1 GTSNPN, CDR2 SVGIG (reference sequence). The ends lost 8 bases at V and 5 bases at J; junction bases unmatched: 6. The CDR3 spans 13 residues. CDR3 in amino acids: CAVAGTGDQPQHF. The CDR3 nucleotides read TGTGCCGTAGCGGGGACAGGGGATCAGCCCCAGCATTTT.

This clone appeared a few times. The chain recombines TRBV5-8 with TRBJ2-3, with TRBD2 identical over 11 bases. The trim removed 0 bases at V and 4 bases at J, leaving 4 bases unmatched. Per germline, CDR1 SGHTS and CDR2 YDEGEE. The CDR3 runs to 16 residues. CDR3 sequence reads: CASSLGLAGTADTQYF. CDR3 bases: TGTGCCAGCAGCTTGGGACTAGCGGGAACCGCAGATACGCAGTATTTT.

The chain carries TRBV6-1 and TRBJ2-1; 12 nucleotides match TRBD2. The CDR3 length is 16 residues. From germline, CDR1 is MNHNS and CDR2 SASEGT. V dropped 4 bases and J dropped 7; count of bases not matched to a gene: 8. CDR3 sequence reads: CASSGPSGRAENEQFF. The CDR3 nucleotides read TGTGCCAGCAGTGGACCTAGCGGGAGGGCGGAGAATGAGCAGTTCTTC.

This clone was counted only a few times. The chain has TRBV2 and TRBJ2-7, with D unclear. The V gene's germline CDR1 is SNHLY and CDR2 FYNNEI. CDR3 length equals 14 residues. The V and J ends lost 8 bases and 2 bases respectively, with 16 bases between them. For the CDR3, the DNA is TGTGCCAGCGTGGAACAGCCGCTTACCTACGAGCAGTACTTC. This codes for CASVEQPLTYEQYF.

V and J are TRBV11-3 and TRBJ2-7, with 7 nucleotides matching TRBD1. Germline trimming cut 3 bases from V and 3 bases from J; bases unmatched to any gene: 2. The CDR3 extends over 13 amino acids. Germline CDR1 is SGHNT and CDR2 is YENEEA. This CDR3 reads CASSLGQFYEQYF. The CDR3 DNA sequence: TGTGCCAGCAGCTTGGGACAGTTCTACGAGCAGTACTTC.

A few counts support this clone. This sequence joins TRBV30 and TRBJ2-7, with unresolved D. V was trimmed by 0 bases and J by 2 bases, leaving 5 bases between them. The V gene's germline CDR1 is GTSNPN and CDR2 SVGIG (reference sequence). CDR3 length: 12 amino acids. CDR3 bases: TGTGCCTGGAGTGTACAGCCCTACGAGCAGTACTTC. Translation gives CAWSVQPYEQYF.

This chain links TRBV28 with TRBJ2-1; 9 nucleotides agree with TRBD1. V shed 5 bases and J 5 bases; nucleotides not matched to a gene: 10. This CDR3 spans 16 amino acids. CDR1 MDHEN and CDR2 SYDVKM come from the germline V gene. CDR3 DNA sequence: TGTGCCAGCAGTGCTCCCGGGACAGGGACCAACAATGAGCAGTTCTTC. Its protein is CASSAPGTGTNNEQFF. Full variable domain (rest looked up from reference TRBV28 and TRBJ2-1): DVKVTQSSRYLVKRTGEKVFLECVQDMDHENMFWYRQDPGLGLRLIYFSYDVKMKEKGDIPEGYSVSREKKERFSLILESASTNQTSMYLCASSAPGTGTNNEQFFGPGTRLTVL.

The rearrangement links TRBV28 to TRBJ2-1; 10 bases fit TRBD2. The CDR3 contains 16 residues. From germline, CDR1 is MDHEN and CDR2 SYDVKM. The V segment lost 7 bases and the J segment 6 bases; nucleotides outside the gene matches: 12. In DNA form, the CDR3 reads TGTGCCAGCACCTCATGGTTCAGCGGGAGGGCCAATGAGCAGTTCTTC. This encodes CASTSWFSGRANEQFF.

The gene calls are TRBV4-1 and TRBJ1-5; possible D gene TRBD1, 5 bases. Per the germline V gene, CDR1 is MGHRA and CDR2 is YSYEKL. Trimming took off 0 bases at V and 5 bases at J, with 20 bases between the two ends. CDR3 size: 18 residues. CDR3 residues: CASSQDAGRAGIDQPQHF. CDR3 in DNA: TGCGCCAGCAGCCAAGATGCAGGGAGGGCAGGGATTGATCAGCCCCAGCATTTT.